Listed here are 4 T cell receptor beta chains from one sample, sequenced in a study of early T cells in non-severe SARS-CoV-2 infection. TCRdb independently ran MiXCR on the 5' RACE reads; one entry per CDR3 protein. Of some 46,000 distinct CDR3 sequences in the sample, 5.5% to 6.5% were seen once. The sequencing sample was made of whole blood. These receptors were obtained from an adult who was a healthcare worker with PCR-confirmed SARS-CoV-2 infection or an uninfected control (not recorded which).

In this sample, this clonotype turned up a few times. CDR3 in DNA: TGCAGTCCTCCTGTGGGCTTTACGGAGACCCAGTACTTC. This encodes CSPPVGFTETQYF. The chain joins TRBV20-1 to TRBJ2-5; D is ambiguous. The CDR3 has 13 residues. The V end lost 8 bases, the J end lost 5 bases, and 18 bases lay between the germline ends. CDR1 and CDR2 from the germline V gene are DFQATT and SNEGSKA (reference sequence).

As concerns this clonotype: A junction end diverges from the germline sequence, so it may reflect a read error. V and J are TRBV7-2 and TRBJ2-3, with 11 bases fitting TRBD2. CDR3 length: 15 residues. CDR1 and CDR2 (germline): SGHTA, FQGNSA. CDR3 nucleotide sequence: TGTGCCAGCAGCCTAGCGGGGGGTTACACAGATACGCAGTATTTT. This translates into CASSLAGGYTDTQYF. The variable domain in full, completed from reference TRBV7-2 and TRBJ2-3, reads GAGVSQSPSNKVTEKGKDVELRCDPISGHTALYWYRQSLGQGLEFLIYFQGNSAPDKSGLPSDRFSAERTGGSVSTLTIQRTQQEDSAVYLCASSLAGGYTDTQYFGPGTRLTVL.

Many counts were recorded for this clonotype. CDR3 protein: CASSEGLENEQFF. As DNA, the CDR3 is TGTGCCAGCAGTGAAGGACTAGAAAATGAGCAGTTCTTC. The chain combines TRBV6-4 with TRBJ2-1; 7 nucleotides align to TRBD2. The CDR3 covers 13 residues. Germline-derived CDR1 and CDR2 are MRHNA and SNTAGT. Trimming took 3 bases from V and 7 from J; bases not matched to a gene: 3.

This clonotype was counted a few times. The chain recombines TRBV6-1 with TRBJ1-2; TRBD1 is a possible D gene (5 bases). The CDR3 contains 14 residues. V shed 10 bases and J shed 4 bases, with 19 bases lying between them. Germline CDR1 is MNHNS and CDR2 is SASEGT. This CDR3 reads CAITGRASGYGYTF. The CDR3 DNA reads TGTGCCATCACAGGACGGGCGTCTGGCTATGGCTACACCTTC.